The 5 T cell receptor beta chains below were found in one sample sequenced in a study of response to subunit inactivated influenza vaccine. TCRdb re-called the RT-PCR reads through MiXCR, storing one row per CDR3 protein. The profile covers some 570,000 distinct CDR3 sequences, with roughly 10% appearing a single time and 9.5% to 11% taken by the ten largest. This same sample was also part of a study on T cells expressing NK-cell markers. This second study says: Template switching by 5'RACE with UMIs generated the TCR beta cDNA.

The sequenced sample was PBMCs from blood, obtained on the day of vaccination. The receptors derive from a man aged 50 to 59 who received an inactivated influenza vaccine.

This clonotype was seen repeatedly, ten times or more. In DNA, the CDR3 is TGTGCCAGCAGTTTAACAACCGGGGACACTGAAGCTTTCTTT. It translates to CASSLTTGDTEAFF. The rearrangement links TRBV12-3 or TRBV12-4 to TRBJ1-1; no clear D. Trimming took off 2 bases at V and 3 bases at J, with 10 bases between the two ends. This CDR3 has 14 residues.

The chain has TRBV12-3 or TRBV12-4 and TRBJ2-2, with 7 bases fitting TRBD1. The J segment lost 3 bases and the V segment lost 3 bases, leaving 4 bases of the junction unmatched. This CDR3 is built from 15 residues. CDR3 sequence (DNA): TGTGCCAGCAGTTTTGGGGGACAGTACACCGGGGAGCTGTTTTTT. This codes for CASSFGGQYTGELFF.

This clonotype was recorded at least ten times. This chain's CDR3 is CASSSNGQGYFRNTEAFF. The CDR3 DNA reads TGTGCCAGCAGCTCCAACGGACAGGGGTACTTTAGGAACACTGAAGCTTTCTTT. V gene TRBV7-8 combines with J gene TRBJ1-1, with TRBD1 identical over 9 bases. The CDR3 totals 18 residues. The V gene end was trimmed by 4 bases and the J gene end by 1 base; junction bases not matched to a gene: 13. The germline gives CDR1 SGHVS, CDR2 FQNEAQ.

The chain carries TRBV5-1 and TRBJ1-1; tentatively, D is TRBD1 (5 bases). Deletions cut 4 bases from V and 1 base from J, with 11 bases between. The CDR3 is 14 residues long. Per the germline V gene, CDR1 is SGHRS and CDR2 is YFSETQ. CDR3 coding DNA: TGCGCCAGCAGCATGGGACCGCAGAACACTGAAGCTTTCTTT. Its translation is CASSMGPQNTEAFF. The whole variable domain, filled in from reference TRBV5-1 and TRBJ1-1, reads KAGVTQTPRYLIKTRGQQVTLSCSPISGHRSVSWYQQTPGQGLQFLFEYFSETQRNKGNFPGRFSGRQFSNSRSEMNVSTLELGDSALYLCASSMGPQNTEAFFGQGTRLTVV.

The chain recombines TRBV20-1 with TRBJ2-7, with 8 bases that match TRBD2. Trimming took 0 bases from V and 1 from J; bases not matched to a gene: 8. Germline-derived CDR1 and CDR2 are DFQATT and SNEGSKA (reference sequence). The CDR3 has 16 amino acids. CDR3 protein: CSARDGASGGSYEQYF. The CDR3 DNA sequence: TGCAGTGCTAGAGATGGGGCCAGCGGGGGTTCCTACGAGCAGTACTTC.